This T cell receptor beta chain was recovered during a study of T cells in Graves' hyperthyroidism and ophthalmopathy. Study-wide results and caveats: Most thyroid clonotypes expanded above 0.001 were also detected in blood.

Amplification targeted TCR beta CDR3 regions from RNA transcripts. When the TCR CDR3 underwent first-round RT-PCR, the HTBI primer set was used. One entry per CDR3 protein results from TCRdb running MiXCR on the multiplex PCR reads. The table lists hundreds of thousands of distinct CDR3 sequences, around 16% of them singletons. Germline CDR1 MDHEN, CDR2 SYDVKM. The trim removed 5 bases at V and 3 bases at J, leaving 5 bases unmatched. The CDR3 length is 14 residues. Fresh peripheral blood, around 11 ml of it, supplied the PBMCs. Note on this clonotype: Its specificity is unknown.

The receptor was isolated from a woman aged 40 to 50 with Graves' ophthalmopathy. This chain connects TRBV28 to TRBJ1-2; 8 bases map to TRBD1. The source material was blood. The CDR3 bases are TGTGCCAGCAGTGCGGACAGGGAAGACTATGGCTACACCTTC. This encodes CASSADREDYGYTF.